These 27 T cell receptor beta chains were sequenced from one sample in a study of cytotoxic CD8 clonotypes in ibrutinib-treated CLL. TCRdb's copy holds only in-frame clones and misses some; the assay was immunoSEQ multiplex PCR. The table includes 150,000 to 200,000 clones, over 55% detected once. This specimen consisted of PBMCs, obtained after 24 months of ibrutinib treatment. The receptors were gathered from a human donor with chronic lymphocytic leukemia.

CDR3 in amino acids: CAWSGTSFNEQFF. The CDR3 bases are TGTGCCTGGAGCGGGACTAGCTTCAATGAGCAGTTCTTC. V is TRBV30 and J is TRBJ2-1; 9 positions agree with TRBD2. CDR3 length: 13 residues. Germline values: CDR1 GTSNPN, CDR2 SVGIG (reference sequence). J gave up 6 bases and V 3 bases, and 3 bases lay outside the gene matches.

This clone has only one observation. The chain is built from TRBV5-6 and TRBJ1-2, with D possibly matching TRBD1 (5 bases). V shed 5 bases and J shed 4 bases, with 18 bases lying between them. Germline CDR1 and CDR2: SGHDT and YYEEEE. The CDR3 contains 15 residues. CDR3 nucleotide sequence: TGTGCCAGCAGGAGGGGCGATCCACCCATCTATGGCTACACCTTC. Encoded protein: CASRRGDPPIYGYTF.

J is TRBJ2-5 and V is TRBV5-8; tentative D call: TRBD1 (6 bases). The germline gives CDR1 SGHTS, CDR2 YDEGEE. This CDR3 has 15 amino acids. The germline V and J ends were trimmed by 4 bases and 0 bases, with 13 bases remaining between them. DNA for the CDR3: TGTGCCAGCAGCCGCCGGGGACAATACCAAGAGACCCAGTACTTC. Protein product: CASSRRGQYQETQYF. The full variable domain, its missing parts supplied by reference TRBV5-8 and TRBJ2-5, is EAGVTQSPTHLIKTRGQQATLRCSPISGHTSVYWYQQALGLGLQFLLWYDEGEERNRGNFPPRFSGRQFPNYSSELNVNALELEDSALYLCASSRRGQYQETQYFGPGTRLLVL.

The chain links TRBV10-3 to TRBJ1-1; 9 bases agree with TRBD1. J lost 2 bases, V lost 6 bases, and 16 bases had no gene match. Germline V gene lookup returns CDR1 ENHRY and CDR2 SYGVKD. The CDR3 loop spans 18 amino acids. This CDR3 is CAISPVSGQGGGNTEAFF. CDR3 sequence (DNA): TGTGCCATCAGCCCAGTTTCGGGACAGGGTGGAGGAAACACTGAAGCTTTCTTT.

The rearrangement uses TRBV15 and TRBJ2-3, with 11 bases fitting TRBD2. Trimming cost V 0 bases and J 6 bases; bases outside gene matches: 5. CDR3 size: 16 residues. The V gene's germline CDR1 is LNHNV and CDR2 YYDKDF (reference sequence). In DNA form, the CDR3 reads TGTGCCACCAGCAGAGAACTAGCGGGAGTAGGGGATACGCAGTATTTT. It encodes CATSRELAGVGDTQYF.

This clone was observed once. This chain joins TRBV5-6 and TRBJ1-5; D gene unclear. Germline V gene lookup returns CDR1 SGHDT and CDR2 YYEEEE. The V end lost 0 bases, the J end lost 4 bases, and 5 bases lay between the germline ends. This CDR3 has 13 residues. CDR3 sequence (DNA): TGTGCCAGCAGCTTGGACCGGAATCAGCCCCAGCATTTT. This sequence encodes CASSLDRNQPQHF.

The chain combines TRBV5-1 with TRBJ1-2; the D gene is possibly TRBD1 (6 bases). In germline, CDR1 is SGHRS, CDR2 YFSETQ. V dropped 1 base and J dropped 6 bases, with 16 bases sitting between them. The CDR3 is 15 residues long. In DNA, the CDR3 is TGCGCCAGCAGCTTGTTGGGGGGCGACGCCCATGGCTACACCTTC. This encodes CASSLLGGDAHGYTF.

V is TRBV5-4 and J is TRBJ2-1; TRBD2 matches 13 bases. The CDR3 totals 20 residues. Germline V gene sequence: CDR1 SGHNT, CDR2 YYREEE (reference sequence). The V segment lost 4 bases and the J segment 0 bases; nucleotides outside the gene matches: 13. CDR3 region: CASSLPGGLAGVGSYNEQFF. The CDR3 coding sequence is TGTGCCAGCAGCCTACCAGGCGGACTAGCGGGAGTTGGCTCCTACAATGAGCAGTTCTTC.

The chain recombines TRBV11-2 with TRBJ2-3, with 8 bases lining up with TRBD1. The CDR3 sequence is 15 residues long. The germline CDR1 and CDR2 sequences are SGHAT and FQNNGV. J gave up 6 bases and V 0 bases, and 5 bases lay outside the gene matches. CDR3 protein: CASSLDRGRVDTQYF. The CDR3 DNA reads TGTGCCAGCAGCTTAGACAGGGGGCGGGTCGATACGCAGTATTTT.

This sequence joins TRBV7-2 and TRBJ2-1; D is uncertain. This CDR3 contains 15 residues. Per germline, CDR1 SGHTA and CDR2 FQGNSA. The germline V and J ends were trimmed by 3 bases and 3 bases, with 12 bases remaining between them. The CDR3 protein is CASSFLSFIYNEQFF. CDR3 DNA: TGTGCCAGCAGCTTTCTCAGTTTTATCTACAATGAGCAGTTCTTC.

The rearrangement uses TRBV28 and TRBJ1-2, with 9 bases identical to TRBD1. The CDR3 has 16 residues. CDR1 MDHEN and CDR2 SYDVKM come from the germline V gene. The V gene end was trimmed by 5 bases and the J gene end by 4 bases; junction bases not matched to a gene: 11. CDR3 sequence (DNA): TGTGCCAGCAGTCTTTCAGGACAGGGGTTAATCTATGGCTACACCTTC. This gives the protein CASSLSGQGLIYGYTF.

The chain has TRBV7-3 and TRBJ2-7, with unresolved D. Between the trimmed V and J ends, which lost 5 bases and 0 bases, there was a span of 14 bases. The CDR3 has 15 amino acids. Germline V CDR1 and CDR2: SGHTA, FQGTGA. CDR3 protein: CASSQGPPSSYEQYF. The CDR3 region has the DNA TGTGCCAGCAGCCAAGGACCGCCGAGCTCCTACGAGCAGTACTTC.

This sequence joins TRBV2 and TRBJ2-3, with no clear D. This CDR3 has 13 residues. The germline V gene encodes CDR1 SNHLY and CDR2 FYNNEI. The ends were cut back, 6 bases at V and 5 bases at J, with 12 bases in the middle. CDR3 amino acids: CASRVIRLDTQYF. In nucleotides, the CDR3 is TGTGCCAGCAGGGTGATACGGCTAGATACGCAGTATTTT.

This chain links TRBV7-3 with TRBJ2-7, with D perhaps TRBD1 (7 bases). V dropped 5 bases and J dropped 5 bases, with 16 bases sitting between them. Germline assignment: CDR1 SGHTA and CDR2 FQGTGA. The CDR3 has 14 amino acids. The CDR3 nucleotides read TGTGCCAGCAGCGAGGAGGGGGCGGGCGACGAGCAGTACTTC. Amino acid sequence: CASSEEGAGDEQYF.

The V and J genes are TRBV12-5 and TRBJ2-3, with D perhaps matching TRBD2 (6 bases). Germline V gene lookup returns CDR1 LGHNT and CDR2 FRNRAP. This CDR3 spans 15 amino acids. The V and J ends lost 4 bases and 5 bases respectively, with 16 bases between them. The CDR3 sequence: CASGSLAGRRDTQYF. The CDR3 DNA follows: TGTGCTAGTGGTTCGCTGGCGGGAAGGAGAGATACGCAGTATTTT.

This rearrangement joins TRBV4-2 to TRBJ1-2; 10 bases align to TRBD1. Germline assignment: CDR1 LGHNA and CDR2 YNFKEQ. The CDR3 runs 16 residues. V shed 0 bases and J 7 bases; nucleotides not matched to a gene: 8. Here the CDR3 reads CASSQDSTGGAGGYTF. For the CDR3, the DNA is TGTGCCAGCAGCCAAGATTCGACAGGGGGCGCGGGTGGCTACACCTTC.

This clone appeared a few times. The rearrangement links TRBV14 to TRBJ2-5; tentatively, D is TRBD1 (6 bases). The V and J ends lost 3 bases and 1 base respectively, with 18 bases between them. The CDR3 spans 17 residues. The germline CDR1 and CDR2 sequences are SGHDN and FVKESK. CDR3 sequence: CASSQTGTLPPQETQYF. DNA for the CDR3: TGTGCCAGCAGCCAGACAGGAACCCTACCGCCCCAAGAGACCCAGTACTTC.

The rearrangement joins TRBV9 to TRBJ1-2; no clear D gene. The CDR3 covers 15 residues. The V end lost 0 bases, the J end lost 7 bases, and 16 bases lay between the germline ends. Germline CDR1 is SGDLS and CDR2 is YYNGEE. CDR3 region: CASSVGAEKASGYTF. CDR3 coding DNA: TGTGCCAGCAGCGTAGGTGCAGAGAAGGCCTCTGGCTACACCTTC.

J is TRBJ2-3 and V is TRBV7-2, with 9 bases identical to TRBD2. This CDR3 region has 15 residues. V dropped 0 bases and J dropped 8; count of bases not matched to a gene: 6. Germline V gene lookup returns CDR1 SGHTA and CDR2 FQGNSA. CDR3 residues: CASSLAWGTSSTQYF. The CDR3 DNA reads TGTGCCAGCAGCTTAGCTTGGGGGACTAGCTCTACGCAGTATTTT.

For the CDR3, the DNA is TGTGCCAGCTCATTTTCAGGGGGAAGCTCCTACGAGCAGTACTTC. This encodes CASSFSGGSSYEQYF. V is TRBV18 and J is TRBJ2-7; 7 bases match TRBD1. In germline, CDR1 is KGHSH, CDR2 LQKENI. The CDR3 is 15 residues long. V lost 5 bases, J lost 0 bases, and 7 bases stayed unmatched.

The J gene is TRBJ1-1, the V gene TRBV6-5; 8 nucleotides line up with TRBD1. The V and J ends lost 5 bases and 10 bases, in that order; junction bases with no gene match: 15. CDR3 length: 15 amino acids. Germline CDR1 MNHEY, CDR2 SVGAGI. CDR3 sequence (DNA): TGTGCCAGCAGTGCCCAACAGGGGGGCGCGGGCTTAGCTTTCTTT. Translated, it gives CASSAQQGGAGLAFF.

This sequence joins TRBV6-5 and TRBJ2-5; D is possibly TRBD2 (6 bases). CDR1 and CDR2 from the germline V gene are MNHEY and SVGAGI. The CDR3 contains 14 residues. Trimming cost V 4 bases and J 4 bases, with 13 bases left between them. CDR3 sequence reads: CASSFTRDLETQYF. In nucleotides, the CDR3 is TGTGCCAGCAGTTTCACCCGGGACTTAGAGACCCAGTACTTC.

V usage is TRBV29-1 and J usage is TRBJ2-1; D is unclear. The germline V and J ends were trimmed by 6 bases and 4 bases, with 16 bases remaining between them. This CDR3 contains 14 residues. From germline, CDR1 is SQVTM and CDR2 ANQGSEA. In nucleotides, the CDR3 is TGCAGCGTGGCTGTGGGGTCCCAATACAATGAGCAGTTCTTC. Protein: CSVAVGSQYNEQFF.

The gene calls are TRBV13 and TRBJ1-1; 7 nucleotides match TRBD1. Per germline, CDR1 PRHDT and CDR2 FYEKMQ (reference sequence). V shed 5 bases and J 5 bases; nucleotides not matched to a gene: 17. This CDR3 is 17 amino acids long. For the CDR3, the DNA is TGTGCCAGCAGCCGCAACCTAGGGCGAGGGGGCGCGACTGAAGCTTTCTTT. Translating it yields CASSRNLGRGGATEAFF.

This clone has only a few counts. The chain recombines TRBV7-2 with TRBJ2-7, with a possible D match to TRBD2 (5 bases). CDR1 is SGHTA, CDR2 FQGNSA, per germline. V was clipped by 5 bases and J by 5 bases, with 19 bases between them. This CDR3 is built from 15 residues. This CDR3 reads CASSPRGTQTNEQYF. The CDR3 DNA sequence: TGTGCCAGCAGCCCCCGGGGTACCCAAACCAACGAGCAGTACTTC.

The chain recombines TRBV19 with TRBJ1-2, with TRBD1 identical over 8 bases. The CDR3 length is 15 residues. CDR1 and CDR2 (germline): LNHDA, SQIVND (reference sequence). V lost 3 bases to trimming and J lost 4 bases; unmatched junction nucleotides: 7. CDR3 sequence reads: CASSIRTGMGYGYTF. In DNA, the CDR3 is TGTGCCAGTAGTATTAGGACAGGGATGGGCTATGGCTACACCTTC.

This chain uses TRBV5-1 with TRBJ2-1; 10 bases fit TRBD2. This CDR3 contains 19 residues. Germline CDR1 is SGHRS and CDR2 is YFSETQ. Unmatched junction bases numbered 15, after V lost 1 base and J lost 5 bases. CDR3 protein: CASSLLWRSSGSSNNEQFF. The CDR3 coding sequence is TGCGCCAGCAGCTTGCTTTGGCGGTCTAGCGGGAGTTCGAACAATGAGCAGTTCTTC.